Reported below is one TCR beta chain. The entry originates in a study of shared T cell receptors in the human thymus. Libraries were prepared by immunoSEQ multiplex PCR; TCRdb keeps only in-frame clonotypes and omits some of them. The data hold over 650,000 clones, with roughly 86% observed a single time. These sequences were also reported in another study, on human thymus T cells. From that study: Surgeons resected thymus tissue during corrective heart surgery.

The receptor's source is a boy less than two years old with a congenital heart defect. The specimen sequenced was thymocytes.

The CDR3 spells CASSLRTSGAYEQYF. CDR3 in DNA: TGTGCCAGCAGCCTGAGGACTAGCGGGGCCTACGAGCAGTACTTC. This sequence joins TRBV5-6 and TRBJ2-7, with 12 bases lining up with TRBD2. The V gene's germline CDR1 is SGHDT and CDR2 YYEEEE. This CDR3 region has 15 residues. The J segment lost 2 bases and the V segment lost 4 bases, leaving 4 bases of the junction unmatched.